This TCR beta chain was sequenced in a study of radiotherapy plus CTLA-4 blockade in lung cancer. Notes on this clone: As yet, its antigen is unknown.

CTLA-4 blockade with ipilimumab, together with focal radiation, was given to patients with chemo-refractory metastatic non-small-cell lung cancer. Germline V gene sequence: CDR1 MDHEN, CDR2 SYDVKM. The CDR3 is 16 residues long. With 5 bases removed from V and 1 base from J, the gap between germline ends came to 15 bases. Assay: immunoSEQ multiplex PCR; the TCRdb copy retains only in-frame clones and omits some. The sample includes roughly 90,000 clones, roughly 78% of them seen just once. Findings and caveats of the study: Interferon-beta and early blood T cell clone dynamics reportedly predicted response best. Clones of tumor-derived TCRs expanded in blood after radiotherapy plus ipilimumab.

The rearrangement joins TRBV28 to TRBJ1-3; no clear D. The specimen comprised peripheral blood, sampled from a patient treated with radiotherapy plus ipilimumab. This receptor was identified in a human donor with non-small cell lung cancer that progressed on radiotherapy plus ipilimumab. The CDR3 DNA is TGTGCCAGCAGTCCCACAGAGACACGGTCTGGAAACACCATATATTTT. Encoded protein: CASSPTETRSGNTIYF.